Below, 16 T cell receptor beta chains from the same sample are listed, as sequenced in a study of blood T cell repertoires in COVID-19. Profiling relied on immunoSEQ multiplex PCR, and the TCRdb table lists in-frame clones only, not all of them. The table lists 150,000 to 200,000 clones, 90% to 95% of them singletons. Sequenced sample: peripheral blood. Receptors originate from a woman in her forties or fifties with acute or convalescent COVID-19.

This chain joins TRBV28 and TRBJ1-2; D call uncertain. The CDR3 totals 11 residues. CDR1 is MDHEN and CDR2 is SYDVKM in the germline V gene. Between the trimmed V and J ends, which lost 3 bases and 6 bases, there was a span of 5 bases. In DNA, the CDR3 is TGTGCCAGCAGTTTCAGAAATGGCTACACCTTC. Its translation is CASSFRNGYTF.

This clone was counted a single time. The chain is built from TRBV7-9 and TRBJ1-1; 9 bases line up with TRBD1. J lost 2 bases, V lost 5 bases, and 6 bases had no gene match. The germline V gene has CDR1 SEHNR and CDR2 FQNEAQ (reference sequence). This CDR3 region has 15 residues. Here the CDR3 DNA reads TGTGCCAGCAGCCTGAGGACAGGGGCAAACACTGAAGCTTTCTTT. Its protein product is CASSLRTGANTEAFF.

V and J are TRBV3-1 (or the pseudogene TRBV3-2) and TRBJ2-6; D ambiguous. This CDR3 is 14 amino acids long. V was shortened by 4 bases and J by 0 bases, with 4 bases between the two germline ends. Germline values: CDR1 LGHDT, CDR2 YNNKEL (reference sequence). The CDR3 DNA is TGTGCCAGCAGCCCTCGCTCTGGGGCCAACGTCCTGACTTTC. Protein: CASSPRSGANVLTF.

This sequence joins TRBV7-2 and TRBJ2-2; D might be TRBD1 (6 bases). V lost 1 base to trimming and J lost 0 bases, with 6 bases between them. CDR3 length equals 15 residues. Germline CDR1 reads SGHTA; CDR2 reads FQGNSA. This CDR3 is CASSLGTANTGELFF. The CDR3 coding sequence is TGTGCCAGCAGCTTAGGGACAGCGAACACCGGGGAGCTGTTTTTT.

This chain connects TRBV11-2 to TRBJ2-5; weak D call: TRBD2 (5 bases). Germline assignment: CDR1 SGHAT and CDR2 FQNNGV. V lost 4 bases, J lost 1 base, and 10 bases lay in between. The CDR3 consists of 14 residues. This CDR3 reads CASSSPTSQETQYF. The CDR3 DNA is TGTGCCAGCAGCTCCCCAACTAGCCAAGAGACCCAGTACTTC.

This rearrangement joins TRBV13 to TRBJ1-1; D is unclear. Germline V gene lookup returns CDR1 PRHDT and CDR2 FYEKMQ (reference sequence). The CDR3 consists of 14 residues. V gave up 2 bases and J gave up 4 bases, with 11 bases separating them. The CDR3: CASSLRRTTTEAFF. CDR3 DNA sequence: TGTGCCAGCAGCTTACGCAGAACCACCACTGAAGCTTTCTTT.

This rearrangement joins TRBV28 to TRBJ2-7; 14 bases match TRBD2. V lost 8 bases and J lost 2; bases outside the gene matches: 2. Germline-derived CDR1 and CDR2 are MDHEN and SYDVKM. The CDR3 totals 14 residues. Written as DNA, the CDR3 is TGTGCCAGCCTGACTAGCGGGAGGGCCTACGAGCAGTACTTC. Its protein is CASLTSGRAYEQYF.

The chain carries TRBV27 and TRBJ2-1; TRBD2 matches 8 bases. Trimming removed 8 bases from V and 4 bases from J; junction bases left unmatched: 10. Germline lookup yields CDR1 MNHEY and CDR2 SMNVEV (reference sequence). This CDR3 has 15 residues. The DNA for the CDR3 is TGTGCCAGCGAGGCGACGGGCGGGGGGTACAATGAGCAGTTCTTC. It translates to CASEATGGGYNEQFF.

This rearrangement joins TRBV9 to TRBJ2-1; D perhaps matches TRBD2 (6 bases). The CDR3 spans 15 residues. Germline values: CDR1 SGDLS, CDR2 YYNGEE. V was trimmed by 3 bases and J by 3 bases, leaving 13 bases between them. CDR3 in DNA: TGTGCCAGCAGCGCAGGAGGGCCGGTCTACAATGAGCAGTTCTTC. Amino acid sequence: CASSAGGPVYNEQFF.

The V call is TRBV25-1, the J call TRBJ1-1; no clear D. The V gene's germline CDR1 is MGHDK and CDR2 SYGVNS. V shed 1 base and J shed 11 bases, with 14 bases lying between them. The CDR3 runs 13 residues. The DNA of the CDR3 is TGTGCCAGCAGTGAATCAGTCGTCGGCAGGGCTTTCTTT. Amino acid sequence: CASSESVVGRAFF.

The chain carries TRBV6-6 and TRBJ1-6; D is unresolved. V was clipped by 2 bases and J by 7 bases, with 9 bases between them. Germline V CDR1 and CDR2: MNHNY, SVGAGI (reference sequence). The length of the CDR3 is 14 residues. CDR3 nucleotide sequence: TGTGCCAGCAGTTACAGCGAAGACAATTCACCCCTCCACTTT. This translates into CASSYSEDNSPLHF.

V gene TRBV28 combines with J gene TRBJ1-1; possible D gene TRBD1, 5 bases. The V gene lost 4 bases and the J gene lost 5 bases, with 8 bases spanning the gap. The CDR3 consists of 12 residues. Per the germline V gene, CDR1 is MDHEN and CDR2 is SYDVKM. The DNA for the CDR3 is TGTGCCAGCAGTTGGGGGGGGACTGAAGCTTTCTTT. This gives the protein CASSWGGTEAFF.

This clone was seen a single time. The chain carries TRBV29-1 and TRBJ2-1; maybe TRBD1 (6 bases). Germline V lookup: CDR1 SQVTM, CDR2 ANQGSEA. This CDR3 is built from 11 residues. V lost 4 bases, J lost 6 bases, and 7 bases lay in between. In DNA form, the CDR3 reads TGCAGCGTTGGAGGGGGCAATGAGCAGTTCTTC. Translated: CSVGGGNEQFF.

The chain joins TRBV18 to TRBJ1-5, with D possibly being TRBD1 (6 bases). The V end lost 4 bases, the J end lost 2 bases, and 15 bases lay between the germline ends. CDR3 length: 16 residues. Germline loops: CDR1 KGHSH, CDR2 LQKENI. The CDR3 spells CASSLQGSEGNQPQHF. The CDR3 DNA reads TGTGCCAGCTCACTACAGGGATCGGAGGGCAATCAGCCCCAGCATTTT.

The chain has TRBV18 and TRBJ1-4; the D gene is possibly TRBD1 (5 bases). Trimming took 1 base from V and 0 from J, leaving 9 bases between them. CDR1 KGHSH and CDR2 LQKENI come from the germline V gene. This CDR3 spans 16 amino acids. CDR3 residues: CASSPRRDSTNEKLFF. DNA for the CDR3: TGTGCCAGCTCACCACGAAGGGACTCAACTAATGAAAAACTGTTTTTT.

The rearrangement joins TRBV2 to TRBJ2-7; TRBD2 matches 8 bases. Germline CDR1 is SNHLY and CDR2 is FYNNEI. The CDR3 has 16 amino acids. V trimming: 4 bases; J trimming: 6 bases; junction bases outside the gene matches: 14. CDR3 sequence: CASSALDSGALTEQYF. The CDR3 DNA reads as TGTGCCAGCAGTGCCCTGGATAGCGGGGCTTTGACCGAGCAGTACTTC.